This TCR beta chain originates from a study of Ad26.COV2.S vaccination and SARS-CoV-2 variants. The treatment here: approximately 18 received Ad26.COV2.S at low or high dose, single or two shots; 5 received placebo; per-sample allocation not given. Repertoires come from day 63 after the first vaccine or placebo injection. Data came from immunoSEQ multiplex PCR; TCRdb stores just in-frame clones and leaves some out. Here the sample spans over 200,000 clones, around 87% being singletons. The germline V gene encodes CDR1 MNHNY and CDR2 SVGAGI (reference sequence). This CDR3 has 15 residues. Trimming took 4 bases from V and 3 from J, leaving 15 bases between them.

The sample consisted of peripheral blood, taken in a trial of Ad26.COV2.S vaccine versus placebo. This sequence was found in a person aged 18 to 65 who received the Ad26.COV2.S COVID-19 vaccine or a placebo. The chain links TRBV6-6 to TRBJ1-1; perhaps TRBD1 as D (6 bases). The chain's CDR3 is CASSSPDRSHTEAFF. CDR3 in DNA: TGTGCCAGCAGTTCCCCGGACAGATCCCACACTGAAGCTTTCTTT.